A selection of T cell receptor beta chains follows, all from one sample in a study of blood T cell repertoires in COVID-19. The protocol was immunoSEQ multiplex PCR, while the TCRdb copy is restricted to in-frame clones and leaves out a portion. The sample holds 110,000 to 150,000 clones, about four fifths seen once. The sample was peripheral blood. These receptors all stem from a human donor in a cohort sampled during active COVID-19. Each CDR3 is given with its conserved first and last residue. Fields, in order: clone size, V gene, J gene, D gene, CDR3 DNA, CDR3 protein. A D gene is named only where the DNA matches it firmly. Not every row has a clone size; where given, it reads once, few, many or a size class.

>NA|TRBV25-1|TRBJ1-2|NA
TGTGCCAGCAGTGCCACCGGGGGGGCCTATGGCTACACCTTC
CASSATGGAYGYTF
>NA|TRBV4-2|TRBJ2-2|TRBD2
TGTGCCAGCAGCCAAGCCTTTTACTCGACTAGCGGGAGAGGAGGCGGGGAGCTGCTTTTT
CASSQAFYSTSGRGGGELLF
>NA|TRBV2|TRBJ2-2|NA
TGTGCCAGCAACCGAGGGCAGAACACCGGGGAGCTGTTTTTT
CASNRGQNTGELFF
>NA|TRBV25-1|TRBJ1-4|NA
TGTGCCAGCAGTGTGGGAGGGGGAGAAAGACTGTTTTTT
CASSVGGGERLFF
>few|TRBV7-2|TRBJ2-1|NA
TGTGCCAGCAGCTGGGACTTCGACCCGGGCAATGAGCAGTTCTTC
CASSWDFDPGNEQFF
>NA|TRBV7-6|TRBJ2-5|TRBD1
TGTGCCAGCAGCTTAATGGGTGGGACAGGGGCTCAAGAGACCCAGTACTTC
CASSLMGGTGAQETQYF
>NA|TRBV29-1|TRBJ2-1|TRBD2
TGCAGCGTTGGGGGGCTAGCGGGAGTCGGGAATGAGCAGTTCTTC
CSVGGLAGVGNEQFF
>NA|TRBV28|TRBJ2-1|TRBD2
TGTGCCACAGAGGGACTAGCCGGACGGAATGAGCAGTTCTTC
CATEGLAGRNEQFF
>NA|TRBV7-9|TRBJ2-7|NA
TGTGCCAGCAGCTTATGGGACTTGGCCGCCGAGCAGTACTTC
CASSLWDLAAEQYF
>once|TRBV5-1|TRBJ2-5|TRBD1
TGCGCCAGCAGCCGACTGACAGGGTACCAAGAGACCCAGTACTTC
CASSRLTGYQETQYF
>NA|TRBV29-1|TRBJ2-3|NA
TGCAGCTCCCGAGGGTTAGGCGTCACAGATACGCAGTATTTT
CSSRGLGVTDTQYF
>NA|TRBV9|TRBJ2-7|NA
TGTGCCAGCAGCGGTCTCGGACAGAGCTTCAACGAGCAGTACTTC
CASSGLGQSFNEQYF
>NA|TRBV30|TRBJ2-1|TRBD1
TGTGCCTGGACCTCCGGGACAGGCTCCTACAATGAGCAGTTCTTC
CAWTSGTGSYNEQFF
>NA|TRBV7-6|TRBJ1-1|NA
TGTGCCAGCGGGCAGGATTTGAACACTGAAGCTTTCTTT
CASGQDLNTEAFF
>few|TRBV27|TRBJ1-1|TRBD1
TGTGCCAGCAGTTCAGCAGGGGGCACTGAAGCTTTCTTT
CASSSAGGTEAFF
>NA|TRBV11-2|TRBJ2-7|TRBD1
TGTGCCAGCAGCGTGAATCCGGGACAGCTACCCTTAGACTTC
CASSVNPGQLPLDF